This T cell receptor (beta chain) derives from a study of cytomegalovirus exposure and HLA in healthy donors. The PCR made use of 60 Vbeta and 13 Jbeta primers. Source study methods: Approximately 11 million of the roughly 77 million unique TCR beta chains counted in a later analysis were shared. TCRdb keeps only in-frame clones here, not all; method: immunoSEQ multiplex PCR. V and J calls and clone size are copied from that table; D and trimming were computed from the DNA. Counted here are 60,000 to 100,000 clones, about four fifths occurring once; the ten biggest clones make up around 5.4%. As for this clone: As yet, its antigen is unknown.

Study results and limitations: In a later analysis, an Asian-associated ancestry cluster reportedly showed fewer N-insertions than the approximately 670-donor mean. The authors enumerated under 200 TCR beta chains as linked to cytomegalovirus.

Between the trimmed V and J ends, which lost 5 bases and 0 bases, there was a span of 10 bases. CDR1 and CDR2 from the germline V gene are KGHSH and LQKENI. The CDR3 loop spans 15 amino acids. This TCR came from a male donor in good health and CMV-seropositive. The chain recombines TRBV18 with TRBJ2-2, with a weak D call TRBD2 (5 bases). Sequencing input: PBMCs. CDR3 loop: CASSSRAANTGELFF. The CDR3 DNA is TGTGCCAGCTCATCGAGGGCCGCGAACACCGGGGAGCTGTTTTTT.